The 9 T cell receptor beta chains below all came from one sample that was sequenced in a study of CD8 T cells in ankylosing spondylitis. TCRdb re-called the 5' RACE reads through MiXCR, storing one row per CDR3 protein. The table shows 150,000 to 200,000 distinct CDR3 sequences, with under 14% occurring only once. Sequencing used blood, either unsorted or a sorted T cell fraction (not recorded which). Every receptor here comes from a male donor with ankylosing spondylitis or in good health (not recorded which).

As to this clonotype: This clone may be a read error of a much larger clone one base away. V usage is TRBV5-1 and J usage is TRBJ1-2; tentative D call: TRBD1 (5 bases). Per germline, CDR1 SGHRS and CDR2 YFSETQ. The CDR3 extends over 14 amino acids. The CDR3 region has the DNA TGCGACAGCAGCTTGGACATTGGGGATACGGGCTACACCTTC. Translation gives CDSSLDIGDTGYTF.

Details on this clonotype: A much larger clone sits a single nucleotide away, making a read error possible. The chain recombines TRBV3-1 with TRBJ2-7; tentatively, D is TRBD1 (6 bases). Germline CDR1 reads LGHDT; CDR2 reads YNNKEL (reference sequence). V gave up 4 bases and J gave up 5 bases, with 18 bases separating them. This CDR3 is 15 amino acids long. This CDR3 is CASSPRTRGANEQYF. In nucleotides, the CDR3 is TGTGCCAGCAGCCCACGGACCAGGGGCGCGAACGAGCAGTACTTC.

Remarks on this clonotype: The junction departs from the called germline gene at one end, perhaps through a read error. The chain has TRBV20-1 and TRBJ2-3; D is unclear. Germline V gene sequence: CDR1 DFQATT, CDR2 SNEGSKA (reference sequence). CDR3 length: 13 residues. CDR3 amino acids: CSVRDLTTDTQYF. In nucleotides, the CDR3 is TGCAGTGTTAGAGATCTTACGACAGATACGCAGTATTTT.

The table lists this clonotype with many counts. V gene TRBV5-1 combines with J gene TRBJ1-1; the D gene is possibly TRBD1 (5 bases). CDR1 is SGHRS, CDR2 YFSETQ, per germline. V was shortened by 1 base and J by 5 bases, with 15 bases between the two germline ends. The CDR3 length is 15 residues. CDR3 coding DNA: TGCGCCAGCAGCTTGATTTCAGGGCGGCGTACTGAAGCTTTCTTT. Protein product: CASSLISGRRTEAFF. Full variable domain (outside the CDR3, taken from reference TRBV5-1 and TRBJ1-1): KAGVTQTPRYLIKTRGQQVTLSCSPISGHRSVSWYQQTPGQGLQFLFEYFSETQRNKGNFPGRFSGRQFSNSRSEMNVSTLELGDSALYLCASSLISGRRTEAFFGQGTRLTVV.

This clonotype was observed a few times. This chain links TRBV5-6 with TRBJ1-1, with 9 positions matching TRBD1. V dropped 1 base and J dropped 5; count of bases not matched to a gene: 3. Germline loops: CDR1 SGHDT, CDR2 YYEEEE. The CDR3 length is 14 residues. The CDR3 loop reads CASSLYRGRTEAFF. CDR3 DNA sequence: TGTGCCAGCAGCTTGTACAGGGGGCGTACTGAAGCTTTCTTT. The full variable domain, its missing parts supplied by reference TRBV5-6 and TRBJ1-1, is DAGVTQSPTHLIKTRGQQVTLRCSPKSGHDTVSWYQQALGQGPQFIFQYYEEEERQRGNFPDRFSGHQFPNYSSELNVNALLLGDSALYLCASSLYRGRTEAFFGQGTRLTVV.

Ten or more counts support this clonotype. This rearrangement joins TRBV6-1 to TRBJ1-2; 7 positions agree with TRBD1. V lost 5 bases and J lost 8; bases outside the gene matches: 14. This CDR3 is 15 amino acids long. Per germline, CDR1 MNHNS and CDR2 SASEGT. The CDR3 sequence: CASSPPPDRAAGYTF. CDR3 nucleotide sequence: TGTGCCAGCAGTCCCCCTCCCGACAGGGCGGCAGGCTACACCTTC.

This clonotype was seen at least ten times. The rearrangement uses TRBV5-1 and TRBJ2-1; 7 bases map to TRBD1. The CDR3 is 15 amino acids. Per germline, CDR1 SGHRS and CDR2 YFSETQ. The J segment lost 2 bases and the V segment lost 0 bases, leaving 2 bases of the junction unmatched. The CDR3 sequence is CASSLAGTAYNEQFF. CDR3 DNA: TGCGCCAGCAGCTTGGCCGGGACAGCCTACAATGAGCAGTTCTTC.

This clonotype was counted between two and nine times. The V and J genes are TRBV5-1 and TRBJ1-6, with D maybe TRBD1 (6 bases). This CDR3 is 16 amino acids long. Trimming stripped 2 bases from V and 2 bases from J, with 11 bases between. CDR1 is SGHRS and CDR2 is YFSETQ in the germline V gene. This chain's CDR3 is CASSFEGEAYNSPLHF. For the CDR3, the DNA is TGCGCCAGCAGCTTCGAGGGGGAAGCCTATAATTCACCCCTCCACTTT.

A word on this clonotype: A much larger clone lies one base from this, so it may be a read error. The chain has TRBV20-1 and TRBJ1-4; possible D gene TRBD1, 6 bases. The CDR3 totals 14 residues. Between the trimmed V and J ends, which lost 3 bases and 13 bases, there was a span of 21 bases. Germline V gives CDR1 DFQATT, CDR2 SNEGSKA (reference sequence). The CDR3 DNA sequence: TGCAGTGCTAGTCAAACAGGGCGGAGTAAAACACTGTTTTTT. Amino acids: CSASQTGRSKTLFF.